This T cell receptor (beta chain) derives from a study of PD-L1 blockade in urothelial cancer. Documented time point: peripheral blood 6 weeks after treatment start. The assay was immunoSEQ multiplex PCR, and TCRdb's table has in-frame clones only and misses some. Here the sample spans about 45,000 clones, around 82% being singletons. Germline values: CDR1 SEHNR, CDR2 FQNEAQ (reference sequence). V shed 5 bases and J 8 bases; nucleotides not matched to a gene: 11. The CDR3 totals 14 residues. This sample comprised PBMCs, obtained around atezolizumab (anti-PD-L1) treatment. The chain uses TRBV7-9 and TRBJ1-2, with 7 bases fitting TRBD1. This receptor was taken from a man between 60 and 70 years old with urothelial cancer. The CDR3 reads CASSATGALTGYTF. The CDR3 nucleotides are TGTGCCAGCAGCGCTACAGGGGCCCTTACGGGCTACACCTTC.